This T cell receptor (beta chain) was recorded in a study of cytomegalovirus exposure and HLA in healthy donors. V lost 0 bases and J lost 4, with 9 bases in between. This CDR3 is 14 amino acids long. Germline V gives CDR1 MNHEY, CDR2 SVGAGI. TCRdb keeps only in-frame clones here, not all; method: immunoSEQ multiplex PCR. In the table there are more than 90,000 clones, roughly nine tenths of which are singletons. The chain has TRBV6-5 and TRBJ1-1, with D unclear. This sequence was found in a man in his late teens or twenties in good health and CMV-seropositive. The sample taken for sequencing was PBMCs. As DNA, the CDR3 is TGTGCCAGCAGTTACTCAAGCCGGAGCACTGAAGCTTTCTTT. It codes for CASSYSSRSTEAFF.